Listed below are T cell receptor beta chains from one sample, sequenced in a study of cytomegalovirus exposure and HLA in healthy donors. Here immunoSEQ multiplex PCR was the method, and the copy in TCRdb shows in-frame clones only, minus some. The sample yields about 170,000 clones, around 80% seen once. The specimen was PBMCs. The source of these receptors is a woman aged 50 to 65 in good health and CMV-seropositive. Each CDR3 is given with its conserved first and last residue. Fields, in order: V gene, clone size, J gene, D gene, CDR3 DNA, CDR3 protein. D genes are given only for firm matches. Rows give clone size only sometimes, using once, few, many, or a class for an expanded clone.

v_call: TRBV15; clone_size: -; j_call: TRBJ1-1; d_call: -; cdr3_nt: TGTGCCACCAGCAGAGGGACAGAAGCTTTCTTT; cdr3_aa: CATSRGTEAFF
v_call: TRBV7-2; clone_size: -; j_call: TRBJ1-2; d_call: -; cdr3_nt: TGTGCCAGCAGCTTGCGTCAACAGGAAAACTATGGCTACACCTTC; cdr3_aa: CASSLRQQENYGYTF
v_call: TRBV19; clone_size: -; j_call: TRBJ1-1; d_call: -; cdr3_nt: TGTGCCAGTAGTATAGCCGCTGGTAGGACAGCGAACACTGAAGCTTTCTTT; cdr3_aa: CASSIAAGRTANTEAFF
v_call: TRBV7-2; clone_size: -; j_call: TRBJ2-1; d_call: -; cdr3_nt: TGTGCCAGCAGCTTAGGGAGTCTAGCGCCAATGGATGAGCAGTTCTTC; cdr3_aa: CASSLGSLAPMDEQFF
v_call: TRBV5-5; clone_size: -; j_call: TRBJ2-7; d_call: TRBD1; cdr3_nt: TGTGCCAGCAGCTTGGTACCCCGACAGGGGGCTTACGAGCAGTACTTC; cdr3_aa: CASSLVPRQGAYEQYF
v_call: TRBV6-1; clone_size: -; j_call: TRBJ2-1; d_call: TRBD2; cdr3_nt: TGTGCCAGCAGCCACGGGGCTAGCGGGGGTGATGAGCAGTTCTTC; cdr3_aa: CASSHGASGGDEQFF
v_call: TRBV29-1; clone_size: -; j_call: TRBJ2-7; d_call: -; cdr3_nt: TGCAGCGTTGAGGGGGCGCGCTCCTACGAGCAGTACTTC; cdr3_aa: CSVEGARSYEQYF
v_call: TRBV28; clone_size: -; j_call: TRBJ2-5; d_call: TRBD2; cdr3_nt: TGTGCCAGCAGTTCCTTGACTAGCGGGAGGGCCTTTGGAGAGACCCAGTACTTC; cdr3_aa: CASSSLTSGRAFGETQYF
v_call: TRBV6-5; clone_size: -; j_call: TRBJ1-2; d_call: TRBD1; cdr3_nt: TGTGCCAGCAGTTACTCTAGAAGGGGGCGTGATGGCTACACCTTC; cdr3_aa: CASSYSRRGRDGYTF
v_call: TRBV15; clone_size: once; j_call: TRBJ2-3; d_call: TRBD1; cdr3_nt: TGTGCCACCAGCAGAGGGGACAGTACAGATACGCAGTATTTT; cdr3_aa: CATSRGDSTDTQYF
v_call: TRBV14; clone_size: few; j_call: TRBJ1-3; d_call: -; cdr3_nt: TGTGCCAGCAGCCAACAGGGGTACTCTGGAAACACCATATATTTT; cdr3_aa: CASSQQGYSGNTIYF
v_call: TRBV7-9; clone_size: once; j_call: TRBJ1-5; d_call: TRBD1; cdr3_nt: TGTGCCAGCAGCCTGGACAGGGGGAGCGATCAGCCCCAGCATTTT; cdr3_aa: CASSLDRGSDQPQHF
v_call: TRBV5-1; clone_size: few; j_call: TRBJ2-3; d_call: -; cdr3_nt: TGCGCCAGCGAACAGGGCACGACGCAGTATTTT; cdr3_aa: CASEQGTTQYF
v_call: TRBV7-9; clone_size: -; j_call: TRBJ1-3; d_call: -; cdr3_nt: TGTGCCAGCGGTACAGGCTCTGGAAACACCATATATTTT; cdr3_aa: CASGTGSGNTIYF
v_call: TRBV7-8; clone_size: few; j_call: TRBJ2-2; d_call: -; cdr3_nt: TGTGCCAGCAGCCCCTTCACCGGGGAGCTGTTTTTT; cdr3_aa: CASSPFTGELFF
v_call: TRBV4-3; clone_size: -; j_call: TRBJ2-7; d_call: TRBD2; cdr3_nt: TGCGCCAGCAGCCAAGGACTATGGACTAGCAGCCCCTACGAGCAGTACTTC; cdr3_aa: CASSQGLWTSSPYEQYF
v_call: TRBV28; clone_size: -; j_call: TRBJ2-1; d_call: -; cdr3_nt: TGTGCCAGCAGTTTAGGGTCGGGGGTTGAGCAGTTCTTC; cdr3_aa: CASSLGSGVEQFF
v_call: TRBV27; clone_size: -; j_call: TRBJ1-2; d_call: -; cdr3_nt: TGTGCCAGCAGCCGTACAGGGTTTAGGGGCTATGGCTACACCTTC; cdr3_aa: CASSRTGFRGYGYTF
v_call: TRBV27; clone_size: -; j_call: TRBJ2-7; d_call: -; cdr3_nt: TGTGCCAGCAGGGGATACCGGACAGTGAATTCCTACGAGCAGTACTTC; cdr3_aa: CASRGYRTVNSYEQYF
v_call: TRBV30; clone_size: -; j_call: TRBJ1-2; d_call: -; cdr3_nt: TGTGCCTGGAGTAATAACAGGGTTAGTGGCTACACCTTC; cdr3_aa: CAWSNNRVSGYTF
v_call: TRBV28; clone_size: -; j_call: TRBJ2-7; d_call: TRBD2; cdr3_nt: TGTGCCAGCAGTTTGACTAGCGGGAGGGTAACCTACGAGCAGTACTTC; cdr3_aa: CASSLTSGRVTYEQYF
v_call: TRBV7-9; clone_size: -; j_call: TRBJ2-1; d_call: TRBD2; cdr3_nt: TGTGCCAGCAGCTATCTAGCGGGGCTCAACAATGAGCAGTTCTTC; cdr3_aa: CASSYLAGLNNEQFF
v_call: TRBV30; clone_size: -; j_call: TRBJ1-2; d_call: -; cdr3_nt: TGTGCCTGGAGTGTGGGGGCAGTAGGCCTACTCCATGGCTACACCTTC; cdr3_aa: CAWSVGAVGLLHGYTF
v_call: TRBV19; clone_size: -; j_call: TRBJ1-1; d_call: -; cdr3_nt: TGTGCCAGTAGTATACAGGGGTCCACTGAAGCTTTCTTT; cdr3_aa: CASSIQGSTEAFF
v_call: TRBV5-5; clone_size: -; j_call: TRBJ2-1; d_call: TRBD2; cdr3_nt: TGTGCCAGCAGCCGGCCCTCTCTAGCGGGAGTAAGGGATGAGCAGTTCTTC; cdr3_aa: CASSRPSLAGVRDEQFF
v_call: TRBV6-6; clone_size: -; j_call: TRBJ1-1; d_call: -; cdr3_nt: TGTGCCAGCAGTTACGACGGAGAGAACACTGAAGCTTTCTTT; cdr3_aa: CASSYDGENTEAFF
v_call: TRBV15; clone_size: -; j_call: TRBJ2-7; d_call: -; cdr3_nt: TGTGCCACCAGCAGAGATGAAGGGGCGAACTACGAGCAGTACTTC; cdr3_aa: CATSRDEGANYEQYF
v_call: TRBV6-4; clone_size: -; j_call: TRBJ2-7; d_call: -; cdr3_nt: TGTGCCAGCACCGAGGGGGGACAGACGGACTACGAGCAGTACTTC; cdr3_aa: CASTEGGQTDYEQYF
v_call: TRBV27; clone_size: -; j_call: TRBJ1-2; d_call: -; cdr3_nt: TGTGCCAGCAGTTTATCCCCATTGGCGGGGGCTCAAGGCTACACCTTC; cdr3_aa: CASSLSPLAGAQGYTF
v_call: TRBV6-5; clone_size: -; j_call: TRBJ1-4; d_call: -; cdr3_nt: TGTGCCAGCAGTTCTCCCCGGGGGAAGTCTAATGAAAAACTGTTTTTT; cdr3_aa: CASSSPRGKSNEKLFF
v_call: TRBV5-1; clone_size: -; j_call: TRBJ2-5; d_call: TRBD1; cdr3_nt: TGCGCCAGCAGAGAACCAGGGGGTGAGACCCAGTACTTC; cdr3_aa: CASREPGGETQYF
v_call: TRBV10-3; clone_size: -; j_call: TRBJ1-1; d_call: TRBD1; cdr3_nt: TGTGCCATCAGTGAGCCGGACAGGGAAGCTTTCTTT; cdr3_aa: CAISEPDREAFF
v_call: TRBV10-3; clone_size: -; j_call: TRBJ2-1; d_call: -; cdr3_nt: TGTGCCATCAGTGAAGACTGGCAGGGGCCGACCTACAATGAGCAGTTCTTC; cdr3_aa: CAISEDWQGPTYNEQFF
v_call: TRBV7-2; clone_size: -; j_call: TRBJ2-4; d_call: TRBD2; cdr3_nt: TGTGCCAGCAGCTTAGGGCCACCGGGACTAGGGGCCGTCCGCATTCAGTACTTC; cdr3_aa: CASSLGPPGLGAVRIQYF
v_call: TRBV6-5; clone_size: -; j_call: TRBJ2-7; d_call: -; cdr3_nt: TGTGCCAGCAGCCCTAGCTCCTACGAGCAGTACTTC; cdr3_aa: CASSPSSYEQYF
v_call: TRBV6-1; clone_size: -; j_call: TRBJ2-5; d_call: TRBD1; cdr3_nt: TGTGCCAGCCTGACAGGGGGAGAGACCCAGTACTTC; cdr3_aa: CASLTGGETQYF
v_call: TRBV7-2; clone_size: -; j_call: TRBJ2-2; d_call: TRBD2; cdr3_nt: TGTGCCAGCAGCTTAGACGGACTAGCGGGTGGCACCGGGGAGCTGTTTTTT; cdr3_aa: CASSLDGLAGGTGELFF
v_call: TRBV4-3; clone_size: -; j_call: TRBJ1-6; d_call: -; cdr3_nt: TGCGCCAGCAGCCAAGCGACTGGTTCACCCCTCCACTTT; cdr3_aa: CASSQATGSPLHF
v_call: TRBV6-1; clone_size: -; j_call: TRBJ1-1; d_call: TRBD1; cdr3_nt: TGTGCCAGCCTATACAGGGGGAACCCTGAAGCTTTCTTT; cdr3_aa: CASLYRGNPEAFF
v_call: TRBV5-1; clone_size: once; j_call: TRBJ2-7; d_call: -; cdr3_nt: TGCGCCAGCAGCTTGGGAACTGGCTACGAGCAGTACTTC; cdr3_aa: CASSLGTGYEQYF
v_call: TRBV7-2; clone_size: once; j_call: TRBJ2-1; d_call: -; cdr3_nt: TGTGCCAGCAGCTTTGAGGTAGCGGAATACAATGAGCAGTTCTTC; cdr3_aa: CASSFEVAEYNEQFF
v_call: TRBV5-1; clone_size: -; j_call: TRBJ2-7; d_call: TRBD1; cdr3_nt: TGCGCCAGCAGCTTGGCCGGGACAGGTATGAGCGAGCAGTACTTC; cdr3_aa: CASSLAGTGMSEQYF
v_call: TRBV27; clone_size: -; j_call: TRBJ2-7; d_call: TRBD1; cdr3_nt: TGTGCCAGCAGTCCCTGGACCCGCGTAACCAGGGGGCGCGGGGTAAGGGAGCAGTACTTC; cdr3_aa: CASSPWTRVTRGRGVREQYF